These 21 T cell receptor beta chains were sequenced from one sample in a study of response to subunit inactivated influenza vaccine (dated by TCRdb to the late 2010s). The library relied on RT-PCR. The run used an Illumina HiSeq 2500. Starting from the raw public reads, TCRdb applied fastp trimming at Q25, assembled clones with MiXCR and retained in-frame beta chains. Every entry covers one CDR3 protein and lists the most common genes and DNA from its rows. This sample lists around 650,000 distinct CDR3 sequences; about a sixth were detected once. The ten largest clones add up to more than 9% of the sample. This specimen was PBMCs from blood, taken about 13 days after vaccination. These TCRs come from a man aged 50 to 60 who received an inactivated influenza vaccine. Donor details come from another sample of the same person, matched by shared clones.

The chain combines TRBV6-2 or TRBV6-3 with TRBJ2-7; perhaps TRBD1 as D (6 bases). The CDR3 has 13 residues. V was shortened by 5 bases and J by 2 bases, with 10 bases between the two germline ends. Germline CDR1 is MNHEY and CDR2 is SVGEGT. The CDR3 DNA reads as TGTGCCAGCAGTACAGGGTCCCCCTACGAGCAGTACTTC. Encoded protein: CASSTGSPYEQYF.

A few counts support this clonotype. CDR3 loop: CASSSSRPRAGNTIYF. CDR3 coding DNA: TGTGCCAGCAGTTCCTCCCGCCCGAGAGCTGGAAACACCATATATTTT. The chain joins TRBV28 to TRBJ1-3; no reliable D call. The CDR3 is made up of 16 amino acids. V was shortened by 4 bases and J by 2 bases, with 15 bases between the two germline ends. Germline V gives CDR1 MDHEN, CDR2 SYDVKM.

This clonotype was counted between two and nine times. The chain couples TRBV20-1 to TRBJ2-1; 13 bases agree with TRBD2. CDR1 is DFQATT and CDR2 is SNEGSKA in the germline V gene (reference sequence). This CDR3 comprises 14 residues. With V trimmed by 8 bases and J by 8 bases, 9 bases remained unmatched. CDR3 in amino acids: CSPLRTSGRHEQFF. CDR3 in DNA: TGCAGTCCCCTCCGGACTAGCGGGAGACATGAGCAGTTCTTC.

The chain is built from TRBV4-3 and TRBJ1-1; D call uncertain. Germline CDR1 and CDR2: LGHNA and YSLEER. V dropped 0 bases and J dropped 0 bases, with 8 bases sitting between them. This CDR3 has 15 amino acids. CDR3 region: CASSQDQAVNTEAFF. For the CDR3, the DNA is TGCGCCAGCAGCCAAGATCAGGCAGTGAACACTGAAGCTTTCTTT.

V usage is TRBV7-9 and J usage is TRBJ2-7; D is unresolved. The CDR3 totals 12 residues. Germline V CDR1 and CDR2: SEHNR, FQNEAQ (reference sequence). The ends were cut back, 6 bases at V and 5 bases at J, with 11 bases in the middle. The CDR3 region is CASRTALHEQYF. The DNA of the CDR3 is TGTGCCAGCAGGACCGCCTTACACGAGCAGTACTTC.

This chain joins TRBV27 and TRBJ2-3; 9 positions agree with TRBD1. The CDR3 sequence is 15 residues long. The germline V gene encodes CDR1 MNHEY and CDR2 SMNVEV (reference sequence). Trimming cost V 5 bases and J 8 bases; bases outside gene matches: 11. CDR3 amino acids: CASSPDRGISVTQYF. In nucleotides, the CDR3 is TGTGCCAGCAGTCCGGACAGGGGAATTTCAGTTACGCAGTATTTT.

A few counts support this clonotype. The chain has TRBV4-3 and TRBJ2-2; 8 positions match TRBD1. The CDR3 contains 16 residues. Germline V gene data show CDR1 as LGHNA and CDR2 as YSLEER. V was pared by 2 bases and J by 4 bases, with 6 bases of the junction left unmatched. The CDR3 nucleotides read TGCGCCAGCAGCCAAATTTGGACAGGGCGCACCGGGGAGCTGTTTTTT. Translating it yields CASSQIWTGRTGELFF.

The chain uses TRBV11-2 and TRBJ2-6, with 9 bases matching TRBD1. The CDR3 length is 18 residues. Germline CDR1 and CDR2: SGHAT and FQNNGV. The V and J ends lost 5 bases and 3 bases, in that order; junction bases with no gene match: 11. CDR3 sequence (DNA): TGTGCCAGCAGCAACACAGGGGGCGCCGCTTATGGGGCCAACGTCCTGACTTTC. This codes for CASSNTGGAAYGANVLTF.

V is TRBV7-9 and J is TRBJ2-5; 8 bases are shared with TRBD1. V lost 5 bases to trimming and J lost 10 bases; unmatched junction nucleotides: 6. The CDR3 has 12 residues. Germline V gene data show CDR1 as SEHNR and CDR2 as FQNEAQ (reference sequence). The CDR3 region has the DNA TGTGCCAGCAGCGGCGACAGGGGAATCCAGTACTTC. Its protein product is CASSGDRGIQYF.

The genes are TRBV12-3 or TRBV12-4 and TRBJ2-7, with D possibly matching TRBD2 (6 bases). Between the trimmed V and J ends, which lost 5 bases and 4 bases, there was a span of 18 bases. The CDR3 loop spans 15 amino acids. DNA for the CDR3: TGTGCCAGCAGTACCTCCGGGACTGCTTTTTACGAGCAGTACTTC. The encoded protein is CASSTSGTAFYEQYF.

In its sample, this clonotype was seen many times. CDR3 protein: CASSLSFSSTDTQYF. The CDR3 nucleotides read TGTGCCAGCAGCTTAAGCTTCTCGAGCACAGATACGCAGTATTTT. The V call is TRBV5-5, the J call TRBJ2-3; D gene unclear. Per the germline V gene, CDR1 is SGHKS and CDR2 is YYEKEE (reference sequence). Trimming removed 2 bases at V and 0 bases at J, with 10 bases between. The CDR3 extends over 15 amino acids.

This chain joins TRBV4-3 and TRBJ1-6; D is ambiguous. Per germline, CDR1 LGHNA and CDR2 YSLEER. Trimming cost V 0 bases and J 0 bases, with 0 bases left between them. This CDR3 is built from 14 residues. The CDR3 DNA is TGCGCCAGCAGCCAAGACTCCTATAATTCACCCCTCCACTTT. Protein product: CASSQDSYNSPLHF.

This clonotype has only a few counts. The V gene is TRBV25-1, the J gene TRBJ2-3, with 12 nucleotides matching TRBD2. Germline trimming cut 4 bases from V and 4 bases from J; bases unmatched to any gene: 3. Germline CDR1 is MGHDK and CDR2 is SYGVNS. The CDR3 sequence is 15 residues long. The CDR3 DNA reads TGTGCCAGCAGTGCTAGCGGGAGGGCCTCAGATACGCAGTATTTT. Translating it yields CASSASGRASDTQYF.

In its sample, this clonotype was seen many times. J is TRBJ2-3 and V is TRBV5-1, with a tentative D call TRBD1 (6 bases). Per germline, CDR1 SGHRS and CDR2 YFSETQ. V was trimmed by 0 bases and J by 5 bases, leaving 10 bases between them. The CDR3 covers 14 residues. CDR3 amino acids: CASSLDRAVDTQYF. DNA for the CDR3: TGCGCCAGCAGCTTGGACAGGGCTGTAGATACGCAGTATTTT.

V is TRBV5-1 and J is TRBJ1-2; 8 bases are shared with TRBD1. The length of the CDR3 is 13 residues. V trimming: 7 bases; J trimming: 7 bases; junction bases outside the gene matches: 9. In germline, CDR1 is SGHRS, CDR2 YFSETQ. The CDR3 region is CASALQGAFGYTF. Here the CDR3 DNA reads TGCGCCAGCGCACTCCAGGGGGCCTTTGGCTACACCTTC. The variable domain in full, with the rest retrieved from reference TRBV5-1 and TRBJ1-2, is KAGVTQTPRYLIKTRGQQVTLSCSPISGHRSVSWYQQTPGQGLQFLFEYFSETQRNKGNFPGRFSGRQFSNSRSEMNVSTLELGDSALYLCASALQGAFGYTFGSGTRLTVV.

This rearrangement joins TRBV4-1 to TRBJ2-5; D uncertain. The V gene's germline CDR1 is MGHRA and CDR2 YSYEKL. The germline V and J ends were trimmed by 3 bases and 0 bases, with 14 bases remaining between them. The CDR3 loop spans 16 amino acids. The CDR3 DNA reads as TGCGCCAGCAGCCAGGGATTTACCTCGTACCAAGAGACCCAGTACTTC. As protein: CASSQGFTSYQETQYF.

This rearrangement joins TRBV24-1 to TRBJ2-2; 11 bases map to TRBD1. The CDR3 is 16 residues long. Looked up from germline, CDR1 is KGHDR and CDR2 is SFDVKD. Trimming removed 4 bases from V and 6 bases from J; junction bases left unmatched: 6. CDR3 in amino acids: CATSEWDRGRPGELFF. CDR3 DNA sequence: TGTGCCACCAGTGAGTGGGACAGGGGGAGACCCGGGGAGCTGTTTTTT.

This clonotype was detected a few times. CDR3 sequence (DNA): TGTGCCAGCAGTTTTTCGGCGGGACAGCCCCAGCATTTT. This translates into CASSFSAGQPQHF. The chain links TRBV12-3 or TRBV12-4 to TRBJ1-5, with D unresolved. V was clipped by 3 bases and J by 7 bases, with 10 bases between them. The CDR3 consists of 13 residues.

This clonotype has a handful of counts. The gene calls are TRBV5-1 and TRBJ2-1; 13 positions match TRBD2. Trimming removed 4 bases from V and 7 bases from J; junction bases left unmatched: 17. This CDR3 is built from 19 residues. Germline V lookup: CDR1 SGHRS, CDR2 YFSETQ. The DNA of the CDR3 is TGCGCCAGCAGCGACGGGACAGGGTCGACTAGCGGGAGGAAAAATGAGCAGTTCTTC. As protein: CASSDGTGSTSGRKNEQFF.

CDR3 DNA: TGTGCCAGCAGCTCGGGGACTAGCGGGGGCCGACAAGAGACCCAGTACTTC. Translation: CASSSGTSGGRQETQYF. This sequence joins TRBV5-4 and TRBJ2-5, with 14 nucleotides matching TRBD2. The CDR3 sequence is 17 residues long. V shed 3 bases and J 2 bases; nucleotides not matched to a gene: 6. Germline loops: CDR1 SGHNT, CDR2 YYREEE (reference sequence).

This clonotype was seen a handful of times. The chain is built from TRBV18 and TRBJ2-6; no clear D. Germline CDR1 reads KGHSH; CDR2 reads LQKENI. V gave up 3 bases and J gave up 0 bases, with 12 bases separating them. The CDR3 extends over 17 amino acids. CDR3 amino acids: CASSPGRRYSGANVLTF. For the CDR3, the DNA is TGTGCCAGCTCACCGGGTCGAAGGTACTCTGGGGCCAACGTCCTGACTTTC.